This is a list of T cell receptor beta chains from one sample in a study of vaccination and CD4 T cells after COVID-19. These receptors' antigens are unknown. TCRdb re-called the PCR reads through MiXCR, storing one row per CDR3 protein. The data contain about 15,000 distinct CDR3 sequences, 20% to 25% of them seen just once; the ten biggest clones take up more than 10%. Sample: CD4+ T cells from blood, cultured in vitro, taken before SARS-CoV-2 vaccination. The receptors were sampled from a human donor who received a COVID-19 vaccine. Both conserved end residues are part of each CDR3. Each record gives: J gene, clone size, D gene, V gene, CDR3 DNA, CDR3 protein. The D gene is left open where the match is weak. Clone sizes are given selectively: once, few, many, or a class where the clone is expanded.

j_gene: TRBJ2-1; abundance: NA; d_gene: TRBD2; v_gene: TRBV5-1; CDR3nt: TGCGCCAGCAGCCCCATAACACGGCGGGGGGAAGGTGAGCAGTTCTTC; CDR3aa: CASSPITRRGEGEQFF
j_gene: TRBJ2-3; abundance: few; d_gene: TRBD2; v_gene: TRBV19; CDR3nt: TGTGCCAGTAGTATACTAGCGGGGGGGTTAGCAGATACGCAGTATTTT; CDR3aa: CASSILAGGLADTQYF
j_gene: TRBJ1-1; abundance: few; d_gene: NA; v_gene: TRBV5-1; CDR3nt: TGCGCCAGCAGCTGGGCATCGGGAGACACTGAAGCTTTCTTT; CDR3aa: CASSWASGDTEAFF
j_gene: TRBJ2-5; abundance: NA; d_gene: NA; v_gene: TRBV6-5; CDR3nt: TGTGCCAGCAGTTACCGCGGAACTAGATCAGAGACCCAGTACTTC; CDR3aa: CASSYRGTRSETQYF
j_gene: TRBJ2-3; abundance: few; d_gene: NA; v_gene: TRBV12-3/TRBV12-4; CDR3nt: TGTGCCAGCAGGTCTTCACAGGACAATACGCAGTATTTT; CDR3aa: CASRSSQDNTQYF
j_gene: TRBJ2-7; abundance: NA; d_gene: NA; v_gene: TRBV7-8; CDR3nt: TGTGCCAGCAGCCCCAGACGGGCTAGAAGTTCCTACGAGCAGTACTTC; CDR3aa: CASSPRRARSSYEQYF
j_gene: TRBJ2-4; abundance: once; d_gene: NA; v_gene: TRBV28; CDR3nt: TGTGCCAGCAGTTCCCCCCAGGCTAGCATATTTGCCAAAAACATTCAGTACTTC; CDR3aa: CASSSPQASIFAKNIQYF
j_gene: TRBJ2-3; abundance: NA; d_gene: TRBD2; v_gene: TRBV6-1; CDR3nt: TGTGCCAGCAGTGTAACGACGGGACTAGGGCGACGGGATACGCAGTATTTT; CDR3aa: CASSVTTGLGRRDTQYF
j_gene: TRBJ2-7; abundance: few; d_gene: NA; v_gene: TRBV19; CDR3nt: TGTGCCAGTAGTCTTCGGGACGGGTCCTACGAGCAGTACTTC; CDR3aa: CASSLRDGSYEQYF
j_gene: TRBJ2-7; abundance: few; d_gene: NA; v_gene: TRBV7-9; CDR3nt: TGTGCCAGCAGCCGATCGACGGGCAGGACAGATCTCTACGAGCAGTACTTC; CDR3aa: CASSRSTGRTDLYEQYF
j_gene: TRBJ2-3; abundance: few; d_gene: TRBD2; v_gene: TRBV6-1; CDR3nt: TGTGCCAGCAGCCGAATTAGCGGGGGGCCCACAGATACGCAGTATTTT; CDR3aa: CASSRISGGPTDTQYF
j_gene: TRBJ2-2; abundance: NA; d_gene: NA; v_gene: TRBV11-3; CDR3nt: TGTGCCAGCAGCCCCTCGATCGGGGAGCTGTTTTTT; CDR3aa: CASSPSIGELFF
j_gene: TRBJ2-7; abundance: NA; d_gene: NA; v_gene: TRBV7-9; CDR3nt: TGTGCCAGCAGCCAGCGTTCAGGGGCCTACGAGCAGTACTTC; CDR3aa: CASSQRSGAYEQYF
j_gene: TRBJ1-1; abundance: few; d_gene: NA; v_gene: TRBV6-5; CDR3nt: TGTGCCAGCAGTTATAACCAGGTTGGGGACACTGAAGCTTTCTTT; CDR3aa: CASSYNQVGDTEAFF
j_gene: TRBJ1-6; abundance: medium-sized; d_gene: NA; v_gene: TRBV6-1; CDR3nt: TGTGCCATCACGATGACCCCGGGACGGGAAAATTCACCCCTCCACTTT; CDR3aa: CAITMTPGRENSPLHF
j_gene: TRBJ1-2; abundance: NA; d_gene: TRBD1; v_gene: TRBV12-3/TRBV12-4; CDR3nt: TGTGCCAGCAGCAGGACAGGGAAAGGCTACACCTTC; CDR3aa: CASSRTGKGYTF
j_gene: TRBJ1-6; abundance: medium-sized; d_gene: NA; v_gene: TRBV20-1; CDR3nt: TGCAGTGCCAGAGGGGGGCGGAATTCACCCCTCCACTTT; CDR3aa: CSARGGRNSPLHF
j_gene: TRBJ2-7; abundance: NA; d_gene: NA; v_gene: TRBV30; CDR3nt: TGTGCCTGGAGTGTACCCCCCTGGGGTAGCTCCTACGAGCAGTACTTC; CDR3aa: CAWSVPPWGSSYEQYF
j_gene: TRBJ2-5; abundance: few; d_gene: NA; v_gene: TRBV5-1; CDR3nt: TGCGCCAGCAGCCCAGGGACACTTCAAGAGACCCAGTACTTC; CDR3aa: CASSPGTLQETQYF
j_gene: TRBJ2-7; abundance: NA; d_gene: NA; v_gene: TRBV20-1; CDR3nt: TGCAGTGCTAGAGGGCGGGATAGCTCCTACGAGCAGTACTTC; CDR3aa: CSARGRDSSYEQYF
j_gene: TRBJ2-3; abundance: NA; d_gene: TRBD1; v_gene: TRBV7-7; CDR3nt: TGTGCCAGCAGCATAGACAGGGAGACAGATACGCAGTATTTT; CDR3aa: CASSIDRETDTQYF
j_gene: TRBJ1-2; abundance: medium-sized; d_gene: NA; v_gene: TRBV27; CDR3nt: TGTGCCAGCAGTCTTTCAAACCCGATCTATGGCTACACCTTC; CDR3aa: CASSLSNPIYGYTF
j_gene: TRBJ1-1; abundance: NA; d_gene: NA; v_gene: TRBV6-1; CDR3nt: TGTGCCAGCACCAGCGGTGTGGGGGCAAGTGAAGCTTTCTTT; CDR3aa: CASTSGVGASEAFF
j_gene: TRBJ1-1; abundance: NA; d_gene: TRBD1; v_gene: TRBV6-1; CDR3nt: TGTGCCAGCAGCCACAGGGGGCGGGGCACTGAAGCTTTCTTT; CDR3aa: CASSHRGRGTEAFF
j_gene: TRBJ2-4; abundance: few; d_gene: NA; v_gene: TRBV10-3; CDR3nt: TGTGCCATCAGTGAGGATGGGGACATTCAGTACTTC; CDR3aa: CAISEDGDIQYF
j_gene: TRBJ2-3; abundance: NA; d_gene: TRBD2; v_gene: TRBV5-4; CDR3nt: TGTGCCAGCAGCCCTTTTCGGCGGGGGGGCACAGATACGCAGTATTTT; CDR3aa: CASSPFRRGGTDTQYF
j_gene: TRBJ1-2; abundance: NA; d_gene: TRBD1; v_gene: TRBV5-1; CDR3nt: TGCGCCAGCAGCCCTCAGAACAGGGGGCTCGATGGCTACACCTTC; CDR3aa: CASSPQNRGLDGYTF
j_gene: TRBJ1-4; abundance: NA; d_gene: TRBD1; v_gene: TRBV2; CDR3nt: TGTGCCAGCAGGAGACAGGGCGACGGAAAACTGTTTTTT; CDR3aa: CASRRQGDGKLFF
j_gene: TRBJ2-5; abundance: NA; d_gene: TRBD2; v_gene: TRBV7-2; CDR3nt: TGTGCCAGCAGCTTGAGGGCGGGGGGGCTAGAGACCCAGTACTTC; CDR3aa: CASSLRAGGLETQYF
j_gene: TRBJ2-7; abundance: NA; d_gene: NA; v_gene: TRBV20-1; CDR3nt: TGCAGTGCTAGAGCGCCCCCGTCCCTAGCGATCTCCTACGAGCAGTACTTC; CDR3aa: CSARAPPSLAISYEQYF
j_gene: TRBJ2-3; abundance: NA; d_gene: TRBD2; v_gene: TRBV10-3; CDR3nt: TGTGCCACCGTCTCCGGCGGGGGGTACACAGATACGCAGTATTTT; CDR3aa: CATVSGGGYTDTQYF
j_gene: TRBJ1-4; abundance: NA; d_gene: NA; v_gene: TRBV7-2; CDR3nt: TGTGCCAGCAGCTTAGCCAGGGGTCAAGGAAAACTGTTTTTT; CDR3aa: CASSLARGQGKLFF
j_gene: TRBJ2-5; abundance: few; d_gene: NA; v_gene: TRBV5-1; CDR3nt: TGCGCCAGCAGCCCAGATTCCGGGATACGTATGGCCCAGTACTTC; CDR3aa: CASSPDSGIRMAQYF
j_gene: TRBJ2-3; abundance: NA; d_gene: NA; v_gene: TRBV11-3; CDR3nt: TGTGCCAGCAGCTTAGAGGCGGGGAGGGGGCAAGATACGCAGTATTTT; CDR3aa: CASSLEAGRGQDTQYF
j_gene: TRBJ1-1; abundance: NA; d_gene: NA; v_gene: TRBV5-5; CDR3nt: TGTGCCAGCAGCTTCGGGGACACTGAAGCTTTCTTT; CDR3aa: CASSFGDTEAFF
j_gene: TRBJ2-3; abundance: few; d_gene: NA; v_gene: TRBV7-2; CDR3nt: TGTGCCAGCAGCTTTAGCGGAGACCGAAACACAGATACGCAGTATTTT; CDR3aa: CASSFSGDRNTDTQYF
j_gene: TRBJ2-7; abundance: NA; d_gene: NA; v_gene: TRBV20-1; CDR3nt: TGCAGTGCTCCCGTGGAGGGGATTAAGGGCGAGCAGTACTTC; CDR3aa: CSAPVEGIKGEQYF
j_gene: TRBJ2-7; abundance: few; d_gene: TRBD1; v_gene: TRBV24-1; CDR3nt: TGTGCCACCAGTGATGCCCGACAGGGCGACGACGAGCAGTACTTC; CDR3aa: CATSDARQGDDEQYF
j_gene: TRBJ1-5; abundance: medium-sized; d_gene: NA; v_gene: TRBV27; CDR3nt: TGTGCCAGCAGCACAGCCCAACTCAGGGGAAGCAATCAGCCCCAGCATTTT; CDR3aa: CASSTAQLRGSNQPQHF
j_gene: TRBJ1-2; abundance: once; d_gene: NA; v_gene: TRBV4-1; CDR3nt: TGCGCCAGCAGCCGGACAGTCGGAGCTAACTATGGCTACACCTTC; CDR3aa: CASSRTVGANYGYTF
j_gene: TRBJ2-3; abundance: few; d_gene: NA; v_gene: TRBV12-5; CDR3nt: TGTGCTAGTGGTTTGGTCGGCGACGGTCGAGCTAGCACAGATACGCAGTATTTT; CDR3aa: CASGLVGDGRASTDTQYF
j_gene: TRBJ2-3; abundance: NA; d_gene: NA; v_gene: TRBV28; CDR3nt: TGTGCCAGCGGCCCGGGGGCGCCGGCAGATACGCAGTATTTT; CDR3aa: CASGPGAPADTQYF
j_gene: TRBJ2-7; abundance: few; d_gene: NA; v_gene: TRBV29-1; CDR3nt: TGCAGCGTTGAAGGGGGTGGATCCTACGAGCAGTACTTC; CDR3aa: CSVEGGGSYEQYF
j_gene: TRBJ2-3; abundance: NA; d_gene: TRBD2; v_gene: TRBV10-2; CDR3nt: TGCGCCAGCAGGGGGGACAGGGGTCGGACTAGCGGGGGCGATCACCGCACAGATACGCAGTATTTT; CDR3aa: CASRGDRGRTSGGDHRTDTQYF
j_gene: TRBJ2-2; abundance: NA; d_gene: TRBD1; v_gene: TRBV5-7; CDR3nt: TGTGCCAGCAGCATCCCGGGACAGGGGGCAGTCCCCGGGGAGCTGTTTTTT; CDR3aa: CASSIPGQGAVPGELFF
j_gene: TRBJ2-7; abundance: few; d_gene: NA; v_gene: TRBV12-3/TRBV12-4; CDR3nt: TGTGCCAGCAGCCAGGGTCGCCACGAGCAGTACTTC; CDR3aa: CASSQGRHEQYF
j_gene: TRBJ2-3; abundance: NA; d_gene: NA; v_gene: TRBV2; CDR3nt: TGTGCCAGCATACGGGACCGCAACACAGGTACGCAGTATTTT; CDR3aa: CASIRDRNTGTQYF